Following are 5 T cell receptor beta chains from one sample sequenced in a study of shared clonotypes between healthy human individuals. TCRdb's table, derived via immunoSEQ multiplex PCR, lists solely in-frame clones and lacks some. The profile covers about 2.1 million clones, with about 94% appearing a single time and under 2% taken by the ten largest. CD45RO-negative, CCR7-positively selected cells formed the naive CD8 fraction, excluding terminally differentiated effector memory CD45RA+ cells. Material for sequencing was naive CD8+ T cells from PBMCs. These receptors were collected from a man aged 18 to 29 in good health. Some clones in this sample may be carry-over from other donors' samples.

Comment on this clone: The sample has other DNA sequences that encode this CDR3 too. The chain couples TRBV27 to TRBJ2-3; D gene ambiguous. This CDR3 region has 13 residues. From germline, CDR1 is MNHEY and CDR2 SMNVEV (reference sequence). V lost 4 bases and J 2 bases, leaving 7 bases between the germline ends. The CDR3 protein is CASSSLVTDTQYF. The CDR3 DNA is TGTGCCAGCAGTTCCTTAGTCACAGATACGCAGTATTTT.

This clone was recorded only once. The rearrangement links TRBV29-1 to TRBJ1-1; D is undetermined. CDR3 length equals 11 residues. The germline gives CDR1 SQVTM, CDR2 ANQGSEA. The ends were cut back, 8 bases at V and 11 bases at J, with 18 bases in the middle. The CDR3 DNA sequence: TGCAGCTCCCGGGCCCCACTGGGGGCTTTCTTT. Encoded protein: CSSRAPLGAFF.

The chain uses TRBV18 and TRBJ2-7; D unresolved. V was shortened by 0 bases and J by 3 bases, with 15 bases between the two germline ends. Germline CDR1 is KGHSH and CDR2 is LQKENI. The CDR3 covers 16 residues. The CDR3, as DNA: TGTGCCAGCTCACCACCCCCTGGCGACCCTGACTACGAGCAGTACTTC. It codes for CASSPPPGDPDYEQYF. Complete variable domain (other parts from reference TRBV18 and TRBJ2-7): NAGVMQNPRHLVRRRGQEARLRCSPMKGHSHVYWYRQLPEEGLKFMVYLQKENIIDESGMPKERFSAEFPKEGPSILRIQQVVRGDSAAYFCASSPPPGDPDYEQYFGPGTRLTVT.

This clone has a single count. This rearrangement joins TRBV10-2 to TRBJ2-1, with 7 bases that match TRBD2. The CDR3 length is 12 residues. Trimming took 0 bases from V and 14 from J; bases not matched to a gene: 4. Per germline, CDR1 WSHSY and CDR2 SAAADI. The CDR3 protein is CASSESGGDEFF. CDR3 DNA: TGCGCCAGCAGTGAGTCGGGGGGGGATGAGTTCTTC.

CDR3: CASSYLQGRETQYF. CDR3 nucleotides: TGCGCCAGCAGCTATTTACAGGGACGGGAGACCCAGTACTTC. The chain joins TRBV4-1 to TRBJ2-5, with D maybe TRBD1 (6 bases). This CDR3 is 14 amino acids long. Per the germline V gene, CDR1 is MGHRA and CDR2 is YSYEKL. V was pared by 5 bases and J by 5 bases, with 15 bases between.